This is a list of T cell receptor beta chains from one sample in a study of CD8+CD57+ T cells in acquired aplastic anemia. A single record per CDR3 protein comes from TCRdb applying MiXCR to the reads. Here the sample spans roughly 260,000 distinct CDR3 sequences, more than 40% being singletons. Sequenced input: sorted CD4+, CD8+, or CD8+CD57+ T cells (not recorded which) from PBMCs. These receptors all come from a human donor with aplastic anemia. CDR3s leave out the opening cysteine and the closing phenylalanine or tryptophan.

cdr3_aa: ASSQYRTGGSEKLF
v_call: TRBV4-1
cdr3_length: 14

cdr3_aa: ASSPQIDRVENYGYT
v_call: TRBV27
cdr3_length: 15

cdr3_aa: ASSPRARGGNTVY
v_call: TRBV7-9
cdr3_length: 13

cdr3_aa: SARKSGGGETQY
v_call: TRBV20-1
cdr3_length: 12

cdr3_aa: ASKSALTDNEQF
v_call: TRBV2
cdr3_length: 12

cdr3_aa: ASSSNPLKSGTEAF
v_call: TRBV7-8
cdr3_length: 14

cdr3_aa: ATSTGTSSGANVLT
v_call: TRBV15
cdr3_length: 14

cdr3_aa: ASSLDMPDTQY
v_call: TRBV5-1
cdr3_length: 11

cdr3_aa: ASSIERSGGNYGYT
v_call: TRBV19
cdr3_length: 14

cdr3_aa: ASSPRGGDRGNYGYT
v_call: TRBV4-1
cdr3_length: 15

cdr3_aa: ASSYGTTGEQY
v_call: TRBV6-5
cdr3_length: 11

cdr3_aa: ASSPFVGSGANVLT
v_call: TRBV19
cdr3_length: 14

cdr3_aa: ASTPGSNYGYNEQF
v_call: TRBV12-3/TRBV12-4
cdr3_length: 14

cdr3_aa: ASSLAMADDTQY
v_call: TRBV7-9
cdr3_length: 12

cdr3_aa: SVEMGYEQY
v_call: TRBV29-1
cdr3_length: 9

cdr3_aa: ASSFSAVGRNQPQH
v_call: TRBV6-6
cdr3_length: 14

cdr3_aa: ASSLGLADTGELF
v_call: TRBV5-6
cdr3_length: 13

cdr3_aa: ASSQDASMGSNEQF
v_call: TRBV4-3
cdr3_length: 14

cdr3_aa: ASSATGTGGYT
v_call: TRBV6-5
cdr3_length: 11

cdr3_aa: AISQDNSGNTIY
v_call: TRBV10-3
cdr3_length: 12

cdr3_aa: ASSTRGFDQPQH
v_call: TRBV19
cdr3_length: 12

cdr3_aa: ASSIYLCSVADQTDTQY
v_call: TRBV5-1
cdr3_length: 17

cdr3_aa: AISDGGMDHSPLH
v_call: TRBV10-3
cdr3_length: 13

cdr3_aa: ASSLNEWRGRNTEAF
v_call: TRBV7-9
cdr3_length: 15

cdr3_aa: ASSQQGSPYEQY
v_call: TRBV6-2/TRBV6-3
cdr3_length: 12

cdr3_aa: ASSTPRGRIDTQY
v_call: TRBV7-9
cdr3_length: 13

cdr3_aa: ASMLAGDAQY
v_call: TRBV2
cdr3_length: 10

cdr3_aa: ASAHNEQF
v_call: TRBV12-3/TRBV12-4
cdr3_length: 8

cdr3_aa: ASSLGVSEAEAF
v_call: TRBV5-1
cdr3_length: 12

cdr3_aa: ASIARGQGQPQH
v_call: TRBV19
cdr3_length: 12

cdr3_aa: ASSYQGPANTGELF
v_call: TRBV7-2
cdr3_length: 14

cdr3_aa: ASLRQGPYEQY
v_call: TRBV2
cdr3_length: 11

cdr3_aa: ASSPTVTNTGELF
v_call: TRBV13
cdr3_length: 13

cdr3_aa: ASSQGAADTQY
v_call: TRBV9
cdr3_length: 11

cdr3_aa: SARGPGQGYGYT
v_call: TRBV20-1
cdr3_length: 12

cdr3_aa: ASSLHRRAEQY
v_call: TRBV12-3/TRBV12-4
cdr3_length: 11

cdr3_aa: ASSLQGGGYT
v_call: TRBV14
cdr3_length: 10

cdr3_aa: ASRTGTSAYNEQF
v_call: TRBV2
cdr3_length: 13

cdr3_aa: ASMRVASSPFYEQY
v_call: TRBV19
cdr3_length: 14

cdr3_aa: ASGLTAF
v_call: TRBV12-3/TRBV12-4
cdr3_length: 7